These 7 T cell receptor beta chains were sequenced from one sample in a study of CD8 T cells in ankylosing spondylitis. TCRdb reanalysed the 5' RACE reads using MiXCR and keeps one entry per CDR3 protein. The table records about 130,000 distinct CDR3 sequences, about 7% of them present only once. The sequenced sample consisted of blood, either unsorted or a sorted T cell fraction (not recorded which). All receptors derive from a male donor with ankylosing spondylitis or in good health (not recorded which).

This clonotype has a count of ten or more. The V gene is TRBV20-1, the J gene TRBJ2-7; 10 nucleotides agree with TRBD1. CDR3 size: 15 residues. The germline gives CDR1 DFQATT, CDR2 SNEGSKA (reference sequence). V lost 0 bases and J lost 1; bases outside the gene matches: 3. The chain's CDR3 is CSARDVDRGSYEQYF. The CDR3, as DNA: TGCAGTGCTAGAGATGTGGACAGGGGGTCCTACGAGCAGTACTTC.

In this sample, this clonotype turned up many times. This chain links TRBV5-1 with TRBJ2-7; D is unresolved. Germline CDR1 is SGHRS and CDR2 is YFSETQ. The CDR3 contains 14 residues. The V end lost 0 bases, the J end lost 2 bases, and 9 bases lay between the germline ends. The CDR3 here is CASSLDARAYEQYF. DNA for the CDR3: TGCGCCAGCAGCTTGGACGCCCGAGCCTACGAGCAGTACTTC. Full variable domain (rest looked up from reference TRBV5-1 and TRBJ2-7): KAGVTQTPRYLIKTRGQQVTLSCSPISGHRSVSWYQQTPGQGLQFLFEYFSETQRNKGNFPGRFSGRQFSNSRSEMNVSTLELGDSALYLCASSLDARAYEQYFGPGTRLTVT.

Ten or more counts support this clonotype. This chain connects TRBV5-5 to TRBJ1-6, with D possibly matching TRBD1 (5 bases). Looked up from germline, CDR1 is SGHKS and CDR2 is YYEKEE (reference sequence). This CDR3 has 16 amino acids. V lost 2 bases to trimming and J lost 6 bases, with 15 bases between them. CDR3 protein: CASSFFRVEGNSPLHF. In DNA form, the CDR3 reads TGTGCCAGCAGCTTTTTCAGGGTGGAGGGTAATTCACCCCTCCACTTT.

This chain joins TRBV24-1 and TRBJ1-1, with D maybe TRBD1 (5 bases). Trimming stripped 3 bases from V and 5 bases from J, with 9 bases between. Germline-derived CDR1 and CDR2 are KGHDR and SFDVKD. The CDR3 is 13 residues long. The CDR3 reads CATSDPTGTEAFF. CDR3 bases: TGTGCCACCAGTGATCCTACAGGTACTGAAGCTTTCTTT.

This chain connects TRBV12-3 or TRBV12-4 to TRBJ2-5; TRBD1 matches at 8 bases. The CDR3 consists of 17 residues. With 5 bases clipped from V and 2 bases from J, the junction kept 13 bases outside the gene matches. For the CDR3, the DNA is TGTGCCAGCAGTCACAGACAGGGGCAACCCTATCAAGAGACCCAGTACTTC. It is translated as CASSHRQGQPYQETQYF.

The sample holds many counts of this clonotype. The chain links TRBV7-2 to TRBJ1-5; D is unresolved. The CDR3 runs 15 residues. Germline V gene lookup returns CDR1 SGHTA and CDR2 FQGNSA. V was trimmed by 3 bases and J by 7 bases, leaving 16 bases between them. CDR3 nucleotides: TGTGCCAGCAGCTTGGTGCACGGATACGACCAGCCCCAGCATTTT. Its protein is CASSLVHGYDQPQHF. The full variable domain, its missing parts supplied by reference TRBV7-2 and TRBJ1-5, is GAGVSQSPSNKVTEKGKDVELRCDPISGHTALYWYRQSLGQGLEFLIYFQGNSAPDKSGLPSDRFSAERTGGSVSTLTIQRTQQEDSAVYLCASSLVHGYDQPQHFGDGTRLSIL.

This chain connects TRBV5-6 to TRBJ1-1; no firm D call. V was trimmed by 1 base and J by 2 bases, leaving 6 bases between them. This CDR3 region has 13 residues. The V gene's germline CDR1 is SGHDT and CDR2 YYEEEE. CDR3 DNA: TGTGCCAGCAGCTTGTCGGCCAACACTGAAGCTTTCTTT. Translating it yields CASSLSANTEAFF.